The T cell receptor beta chain under discussion was sequenced for a study of a mutant IDH1 vaccine in newly diagnosed glioma. Study context: Most patients had radiochemotherapy with temozolomide before enrollment; others had one alone.

General study results and limits: Around 93% of patients showed vaccine-induced immune responses across multiple MHC alleles.

Noted time point: week 23, last vaccination. Mutant IDH1 20-mer peptide, at 300 ug, made up each vaccine dose, with topical imiquimod. In every donor, the tumor was a new WHO grade 3 or 4 IDH1-mutant, ATRX-lost astrocytoma. With respect to this clone: What it binds is not known.

Using immunoSEQ multiplex PCR, the repertoire was profiled, and TCRdb retains in-frame clones only, with some absent. The repertoire includes about 43,000 clones, 84% of them detected once, and 2% to 3% sits in the top ten. The germline gives CDR1 MNHEY, CDR2 SVGAGI. CDR3 size: 12 residues. The ends were cut back, 6 bases at V and 3 bases at J, with 7 bases in the middle. The sequencing here drew on PBMCs, taken from a glioma patient whose treatment included an IDH1 peptide vaccine. The chain uses TRBV6-5 and TRBJ2-3; unclear D gene. The sequence was collected from a woman between 18 and 30 years old with glioma. Some clones in this sample may be carry-over from other donors' samples. Here the CDR3 reads CASSPTTDTQYF. CDR3 nucleotide sequence: TGTGCCAGCAGCCCTACGACAGATACGCAGTATTTT.